The T cell receptor beta chain described here comes from a study of blood T cell repertoires in COVID-19. Study context: Both acute and convalescent COVID-19 samples were obtained from the United States, Italy and Spain. Nucleic acid was either cDNA or gDNA, and it came from T cells, B-cell-depleted T cells, or PBMCs.

The CDR3 loop spans 15 amino acids. The trim removed 3 bases at V and 4 bases at J, leaving 6 bases unmatched. CDR1 is LNHDA and CDR2 is SQIVND in the germline V gene (reference sequence). How the authors handled the data: Researchers report that nucleated cell counts were estimated from reference gene primer amplification. Some clones are missing from TCRdb's copy, which holds only in-frame ones; the method was immunoSEQ multiplex PCR. D and trimming were read from the DNA, whereas the V and J calls and clone size are those reported in that table. The table has about 160,000 clones, approximately 90% seen once.

Material: peripheral blood. This clonotype was obtained from a woman in her 70s with COVID-19, enrolled during active disease. This sequence joins TRBV19 and TRBJ1-5; 7 nucleotides agree with TRBD1. The DNA for the CDR3 is TGTGCCAGTAGTATGGAGACAGGGTGGAATCAGCCCCAGCATTTT. Protein product: CASSMETGWNQPQHF.